The T cell receptor beta chain under discussion was sequenced for a study of blood T cell repertoires in COVID-19. With 2 bases removed from V and 2 bases from J, the gap between germline ends came to 15 bases. The length of the CDR3 is 16 residues. Germline V lookup: CDR1 MNHEY, CDR2 SVGAGI. The data were produced by immunoSEQ multiplex PCR, yet TCRdb's version contains in-frame clones alone and is incomplete. The sample includes about 150,000 clones, under 90% of them seen just once. The sequence was collected from a woman aged 45 to 65 who had recovered from COVID-19. Sequencing was carried out using PBMCs or T cells enriched from blood (not recorded which). The chain links TRBV6-5 to TRBJ1-1, with TRBD1 as a possible D gene (6 bases). CDR3 loop: CASSYGAGVQNTEAFF. The CDR3 DNA reads TGTGCCAGCAGTTACGGGGCAGGGGTGCAAAACACTGAAGCTTTCTTT.